This TCR beta chain was sequenced during a study of T cell responses to AZD1222 COVID-19 vaccine (dated by TCRdb to the early 2020s). About the study as a whole: A total of approximately 250 trial participants underwent TCR sequencing, of whom 207 had received two doses of AZD1222 and around 25 had received two doses of the MenACWY control vaccine. Trial participants were enrolled by age into subgroups of 18-55, 56-69 and 70-plus years, and around 150, 28 and 57 TCR-sequenced participants, respectively, were included in these subgroups. What the study reported, not specific to this receptor: Participants were mostly white British and included more females than males, and it was suggested by the authors that clonal diversity may have been underestimated. The 56-69-year group was small, and its depth increase did not reach significance, likely because of low power. After two AZD1222 doses, both the breadth and the depth of spike-specific TCRs were significantly higher than at day 0 and than in MenACWY recipients. Only 5 to 7 AZD1222 recipients were SARS-CoV-2 seropositive at baseline, limiting conclusions about previously exposed vaccinees. Because no day 14 peak-response samples were available, repertoires were characterized only after the peak T cell response. Epitopes outside the regions mutated in the B.1.351 and B.1.1.7 variants were reportedly recognized by nearly half of the unique spike-specific TCRs. Vaccine-associated CD4 TCRs spanned the whole spike protein, with dominant responses in regions 160-218 and 743-854.

About this clone: Which antigen it targets is not known. No base qualities exist here, and no much larger clone lies one base off it.

The sample's time point label, in plain terms: about 28 days (+/-7) after the second vaccine dose. AZD1222 recipients given second doses at about 4 weeks or at about 12 weeks were pooled, since spike-specific TCR depth and breadth were not found to differ between the two schedules. Samples from vaccinated people were obtained from the UK trials COV001 and COV002, which included a single-blind randomized controlled phase 2/3 trial of AZD1222 (ChAdOx1 nCoV-19) in healthy adults. For TCRbeta chain sequencing, PBMC samples from trial participants were taken at day 0 and at day 28 after the second dose. Counted from cysteine to phenylalanine, this CDR3 has 15 amino acids. Here the CDR3 DNA is all that survives: 45 bases in frame from base 1. Looking up the germline V gene yields CDR1 ENHRY and CDR2 SYGVKD. The junction carries 11 bases between V and J, which are trimmed by 6 bases and 2 bases respectively.

The CDR3 regions of human TCRbeta chains were subjected to immunosequencing. Regarding the original processing steps: TCRs in the repertoires were compared against a reference library of SARS-CoV-2-specific TCRs that had been generated with the MIRA antigen-specificity platform. Breadth was defined as the fraction of unique TCRs that were SARS-CoV-2-associated, and depth was defined as the fraction of total T cells that were SARS-CoV-2-associated. Using the MIRA data, every spike-specific TCR was mapped to the spike region that the TCR reacted to and assigned to either a CD4 or a CD8 class. Log10-transformed breadth and depth values were compared by one-way ANOVA with Sidak's multiple comparisons tests. Drawn from immuneACCESS, this table holds only the in-frame rearrangements with V and J called that TCRdb kept. Clones are partly lost; checked studies trace under half to an unresolved V gene and leave the rest unexplained. The V and J calls and clone size are taken from that table; D and trimming were inferred from the DNA. In all, the sample holds some 180,000 clones, and approximately 91% of those were seen once. Around 1.9% of the sample comes from the top ten.

The sequences come from peripheral blood, collected 28 days after the second AZD1222 dose. The chain couples TRBV10-3 to TRBJ2-6; TRBD1 is perhaps the D gene, given 5 matching bases. This receptor was obtained from an adult who received the AZD1222 COVID-19 vaccine. The CDR3 loop reads CAISAGLTGANVLTF. In nucleotides, the sequence is TGTGCCATCAGCGCAGGGTTGACTGGGGCCAACGTCCTGACTTTC.